The clone carrying this T cell receptor (beta chain) was picked up one time. As yet, its antigen is unknown. The record originates from a study of T cell repertoires in ileal Crohn's disease. Study results and limitations: Clonality above 26.8% at surgery always came with endoscopic recurrence.

The sorted cells were lamina propria lymphocytes from surgical specimens, first isolated by density gradient. CDR1 is LNHDA, CDR2 SQIVND, per germline (reference sequence). The CDR3 runs 16 residues. Trimming pared 1 base from V and 3 bases from J, leaving 13 bases between. Profiling relied on immunoSEQ multiplex PCR, and the TCRdb table lists in-frame clones only, not all of them. The repertoire holds some 3,000 clones, with about 90% as singletons. The sequenced sample was CD4+ T cells sorted from the ileum. V usage is TRBV19 and J usage is TRBJ2-1; TRBD1 might be the D (5 bases). The sequence was obtained from an adult with Crohn's disease. The DNA for the CDR3 is TGTGCCAGTAGTATAGGGTGGCAGGGTCTCTACAATGAGCAGTTCTTC. Its translation: CASSIGWQGLYNEQFF.